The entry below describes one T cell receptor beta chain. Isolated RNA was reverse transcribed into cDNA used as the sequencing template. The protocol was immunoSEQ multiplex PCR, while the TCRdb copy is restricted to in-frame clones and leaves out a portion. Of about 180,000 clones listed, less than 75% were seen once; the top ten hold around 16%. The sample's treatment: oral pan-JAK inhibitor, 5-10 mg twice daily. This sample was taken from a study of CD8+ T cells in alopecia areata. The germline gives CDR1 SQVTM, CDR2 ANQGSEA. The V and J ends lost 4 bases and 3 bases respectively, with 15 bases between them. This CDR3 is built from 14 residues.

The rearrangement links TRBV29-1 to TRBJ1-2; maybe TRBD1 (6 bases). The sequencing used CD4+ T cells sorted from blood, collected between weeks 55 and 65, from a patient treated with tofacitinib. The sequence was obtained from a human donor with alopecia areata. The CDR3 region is CSVAGIRGDYGYTF. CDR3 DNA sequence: TGCAGCGTTGCCGGTATAAGGGGGGACTATGGCTACACCTTC.